This T cell receptor beta chain derives from a study of radiation and T cells in renal cell carcinoma. Concerning this clone: Its antigen is currently unknown.

There are 16 residues in the CDR3. Per germline, CDR1 SGHTA and CDR2 FQGNSA. The germline V and J ends were trimmed by 7 bases and 3 bases, with 20 bases remaining between them. Findings and limits, study-wide: Dominant CDR3 motifs were more common in irradiated tumors than controls.

Sequencing used immunoSEQ multiplex PCR; TCRdb keeps in-frame clones, though not all of them. The sample gives approximately 5,000 clones, 68% of which show up once; about 26% is in the top ten. Treatment defined: treatment-naive control, cytoreductive nephrectomy. The tumor was a clear cell renal cell carcinoma. This TCR was sampled from a human donor with renal cell carcinoma. The sample in question was tumor tissue, obtained from a patient whose treatment was nephrectomy without radiotherapy. The rearrangement joins TRBV7-2 to TRBJ2-3; D is tentatively TRBD1 or TRBD2 (5 bases each). The CDR3 bases are TGTGCCAGCACCCTTTTGGGAGCAGGGCTAACAGATACGCAGTATTTT. Its translation: CASTLLGAGLTDTQYF.